This T cell receptor (beta chain) was identified during a study of Graves' ophthalmopathy and Graves' hyperthyroidism. The authors amplified TCR beta CDR3 regions, and they did so from RNA transcripts for repertoire sequencing. RT-PCR in the first round used HTBI primers; a second-round multiplex PCR followed. Each CDR3 protein gets one entry after TCRdb re-called the multiplex PCR reads with MiXCR. The table records 200,000 to 250,000 distinct CDR3 sequences, 20% to 25% of them present only once. This CDR3 is built from 16 residues. The V segment lost 0 bases and the J segment 0 bases; nucleotides outside the gene matches: 3. Germline assignment: CDR1 SGHRS and CDR2 YFSETQ. With respect to this clonotype: Its antigen is not known.

General observations from the study: Predictions made by the model for ophthalmopathy progression reached over 55% sensitivity and about 72% specificity.

The chain employs TRBV5-1 and TRBJ2-7; 10 bases fit TRBD2. This receptor was obtained from a woman between 45 and 60 years old with Graves' ophthalmopathy. The material sequenced was peripheral blood. As DNA, the CDR3 is TGCGCCAGCAGCTTGGTGGGGACTAGCGACTCCTACGAGCAGTACTTC. It encodes CASSLVGTSDSYEQYF.